A selection of T cell receptor beta chains follows, all from one sample in a study of response to subunit inactivated influenza vaccine. TCRdb re-called the RT-PCR reads through MiXCR, storing one row per CDR3 protein. Counted here are hundreds of thousands of distinct CDR3 sequences, about 11% occurring once; the ten biggest clones make up more than 9.5%. The same data also went into a second study, on T cells expressing NK-cell markers.

The starting material was PBMCs from blood, obtained on the day of vaccination. The receptors derive from a man aged 50-59 years who received an inactivated influenza vaccine. The CDR3 runs from the conserved cysteine through the conserved F or W. D genes are given only for firm matches. The size field is filled for only some rows; it gives once, few, many or a size class.

CDR3 protein	CDR3 DNA	D gene	V gene	J gene	clone size
CASKGHLSYEQYF	TGTGCCAGCAAAGGACACCTCTCCTACGAGCAGTACTTC	-	TRBV7-2	TRBJ2-7	few
CSARIGRAAEQYF	TGCAGTGCTAGAATCGGGAGGGCCGCCGAGCAGTACTTC	TRBD2	TRBV20-1	TRBJ2-7	few
CASSQLGLGGTEAFF	TGTGCCAGCAGCCAACTCGGACTGGGGGGCACTGAAGCTTTCTTT	-	TRBV4-2	TRBJ1-1	-
CASSFGTREEKLFF	TGTGCCAGCAGTTTCGGCACCCGGGAAGAAAAACTGTTTTTT	-	TRBV12-3/TRBV12-4	TRBJ1-4	few
CASSLKSSSLRTDTQYF	TGCGCCAGCAGCTTGAAATCGTCTAGCTTACGCACAGATACGCAGTATTTT	-	TRBV5-1	TRBJ2-3	few
CATSVAGVANTGELFF	TGTGCCACCAGTGTGGCGGGAGTGGCAAACACCGGGGAGCTGTTTTTT	TRBD2	TRBV24-1	TRBJ2-2	many
CASSLGADPNEQYF	TGTGCCAGCAGCTTAGGCGCAGATCCTAACGAGCAGTACTTC	-	TRBV7-2	TRBJ2-7	few
CASSLSGGTGANVLTF	TGCGCCAGCAGCTTGTCGGGGGGCACTGGGGCCAACGTCCTGACTTTC	-	TRBV5-1	TRBJ2-6	-
CASSFPDRGYEHYF	TGTGCCAGCAGTTTCCCGGACAGGGGGTACGAGCACTACTTC	TRBD1	TRBV28	TRBJ2-7	-
CSVDSGTDTQYF	TGCAGCGTTGACTCGGGCACAGATACGCAGTATTTT	-	TRBV29-1	TRBJ2-3	-
CASSSPDRAYNEQFF	TGTGCCAGCAGCTCCCCCGACAGGGCCTACAATGAGCAGTTCTTC	TRBD1	TRBV7-9	TRBJ2-1	few
CASSPPGTPYEQYF	TGTGCCAGCAGCCCTCCCGGGACTCCCTACGAGCAGTACTTC	-	TRBV7-9	TRBJ2-7	-
CASAGRTTYNEQFF	TGTGCCAGCGCCGGGAGGACAACATACAATGAGCAGTTCTTC	TRBD2	TRBV28	TRBJ2-1	many
CSARDRTSGRNEQFF	TGCAGTGCTAGAGACAGGACTAGCGGGAGGAATGAGCAGTTCTTC	TRBD2	TRBV20-1	TRBJ2-1	-
CASVTGPGGNQPQHF	TGTGCCAGCGTGACAGGGCCTGGGGGCAATCAGCCCCAGCATTTT	TRBD1	TRBV6-1	TRBJ1-5	few
CASSEGRSSYNEQFF	TGCGCCAGCAGCGAGGGACGGAGCTCCTACAATGAGCAGTTCTTC	-	TRBV5-1	TRBJ2-1	many
CASSLDLMVGSDTQYF	TGTGCCAGCAGCTTGGATCTCATGGTAGGGTCAGATACGCAGTATTTT	-	TRBV5-6	TRBJ2-3	many
CASSQLQGENTQYF	TGCGCCAGCAGCCAATTACAGGGGGAGAATACGCAGTATTTT	TRBD1	TRBV4-3	TRBJ2-3	few
CSAGATGLSKNIQYF	TGCAGTGCTGGGGCGACAGGTCTATCCAAAAACATTCAGTACTTC	-	TRBV20-1	TRBJ2-4	-
CASSFPLRLATDTQYF	TGTGCCAGCAGTTTTCCTCTGAGACTAGCTACAGATACGCAGTATTTT	TRBD2	TRBV28	TRBJ2-3	-
CSATRQGPNTEAFF	TGCAGTGCTACCCGACAGGGGCCGAACACTGAAGCTTTCTTT	TRBD1	TRBV20-1	TRBJ1-1	-
CASSLQGGIYGYTF	TGTGCCAGCAGTTTGCAAGGGGGGATCTATGGCTACACCTTC	-	TRBV12-3/TRBV12-4	TRBJ1-2	-
CASSGITGGRSNQPQHF	TGTGCCAGCAGTGGAATTACAGGGGGCCGGAGCAATCAGCCCCAGCATTTT	TRBD1	TRBV6-1	TRBJ1-5	few
CASTYSGLAGHNEQFF	TGCGCCAGCACCTATTCCGGGCTAGCGGGACACAATGAGCAGTTCTTC	TRBD2	TRBV5-1	TRBJ2-1	few
CASSRDRASYNEQFF	TGTGCCAGCAGCCGGGACAGGGCTTCCTACAATGAGCAGTTCTTC	TRBD1	TRBV7-3	TRBJ2-1	many
CSATGTSRGTGELFF	TGCAGTGCTACCGGGACTAGTCGAGGCACCGGGGAGCTGTTTTTT	TRBD2	TRBV20-1	TRBJ2-2	few
CASSFGGTVNTGELFF	TGTGCCAGCAGTTTCGGGGGGACGGTGAACACCGGGGAGCTGTTTTTT	TRBD2	TRBV6-5	TRBJ2-2	-
CASSRIGTGVAGELFF	TGTGCCAGCAGCCGAATTGGGACAGGGGTGGCCGGGGAGCTGTTTTTT	TRBD1	TRBV28	TRBJ2-2	few
CASSQGYRDRQETQYF	TGCGCCAGCAGCCAAGGCTACCGGGACAGACAAGAGACCCAGTACTTC	TRBD1	TRBV4-3	TRBJ2-5	-
CSARVFGQGTAYNEQFF	TGCAGTGCTAGGGTCTTCGGACAGGGGACAGCCTACAATGAGCAGTTCTTC	TRBD1	TRBV20-1	TRBJ2-1	few
CASSFNRADTQYF	TGTGCCAGCAGTTTTAACAGGGCAGATACGCAGTATTTT	-	TRBV12-3/TRBV12-4	TRBJ2-3	many
CASSLLQDTGELFF	TGCGCCAGCAGCTTATTACAAGACACCGGGGAGCTGTTTTTT	-	TRBV5-1	TRBJ2-2	-
CASRRQGWYGQETQYF	TGTGCCAGCAGACGACAGGGTTGGTACGGGCAAGAGACCCAGTACTTC	TRBD1	TRBV28	TRBJ2-5	-
CASSQEVWPQQFF	TGCGCCAGCAGCCAAGAAGTCTGGCCTCAGCAGTTCTTC	-	TRBV4-1	TRBJ2-1	few
CASSFRREETQYF	TGCGCCAGCAGCTTTCGTAGAGAGGAGACCCAGTACTTC	-	TRBV5-1	TRBJ2-5	-
CASSQREGPLDEQFF	TGTGCCAGCAGCCAAAGGGAGGGTCCCTTAGATGAGCAGTTCTTC	TRBD2	TRBV4-2	TRBJ2-1	many
CASSNGPGADTQYF	TGCGCCAGCAGCAACGGACCAGGGGCAGATACGCAGTATTTT	-	TRBV5-1	TRBJ2-3	few
CASSVKRGTEAFF	TGTGCCAGCAGTGTGAAGAGGGGCACTGAAGCTTTCTTT	-	TRBV2	TRBJ1-1	few
CASSQDQGNEQFF	TGTGCCAGCAGCCAAGATCAAGGAAATGAGCAGTTCTTC	-	TRBV4-2	TRBJ2-1	few
CASRLVGEEAFF	TGTGCAAGTCGCTTAGTTGGGGAAGAAGCTTTCTTT	-	TRBV12-2	TRBJ1-1	-
CSVTGTSGIRGELFF	TGCAGCGTTACCGGGACTAGCGGGATTAGAGGGGAGCTGTTTTTT	TRBD2	TRBV29-1	TRBJ2-2	few
CASSLDNSNYGYTF	TGCGCCAGCAGCTTGGACAACTCTAACTATGGCTACACCTTC	-	TRBV5-1	TRBJ1-2	-
CASSLVGHTDTQYF	TGTGCCAGCAGCCTCGTCGGCCACACAGATACGCAGTATTTT	-	TRBV7-9	TRBJ2-3	few
CSGRLAGGEGTKNIQYF	TGCAGCGGTCGACTAGCGGGGGGAGAAGGGACCAAAAACATTCAGTACTTC	TRBD2	TRBV29-1	TRBJ2-4	-
CASSLEAISYNEQFF	TGCGCCAGCAGCTTGGAAGCGATCTCCTACAATGAGCAGTTCTTC	-	TRBV5-1	TRBJ2-1	-
CASSLVAGGPIQETQYF	TGTGCCAGCAGTTTAGTAGCCGGAGGACCGATCCAAGAGACCCAGTACTTC	-	TRBV28	TRBJ2-5	few
CASSPGTSGWENTGELFF	TGTGCCAGCAGTCCGGGGACTAGCGGTTGGGAGAACACCGGGGAGCTGTTTTTT	TRBD2	TRBV12-3/TRBV12-4	TRBJ2-2	few
CASSQYTSATNFNEQFF	TGCGCCAGCAGCCAATACACTTCCGCGACGAACTTCAATGAGCAGTTCTTC	-	TRBV4-3	TRBJ2-1	-
CASSPYQQQGGVRNTEAFF	TGTGCCAGCAGCCCCTACCAACAACAGGGGGGGGTAAGGAACACTGAAGCTTTCTTT	TRBD1	TRBV6-1	TRBJ1-1	-
CASSPLANYGYTF	TGTGCCAGCAGTCCGCTAGCTAACTATGGCTACACCTTC	-	TRBV12-3/TRBV12-4	TRBJ1-2	many
CASSPRYPRVLAGNTDTQYF	TGTGCCAGCAGCCCGCGTTACCCCCGGGTTCTAGCGGGGAACACAGATACGCAGTATTTT	TRBD2	TRBV11-1	TRBJ2-3	-
CASSFARANSYEQYF	TGTGCCAGCAGTTTCGCCAGAGCCAACTCCTACGAGCAGTACTTC	-	TRBV12-3/TRBV12-4	TRBJ2-7	-
CASSTGTGVYEQYF	TGCGCCAGCAGCACCGGGACGGGCGTCTACGAGCAGTACTTC	-	TRBV5-1	TRBJ2-7	-